Following are 24 T cell receptor beta chains from one sample sequenced in a study of early T cells in non-severe SARS-CoV-2 infection. Using its own MiXCR run on the 5' RACE reads, TCRdb lists one record per CDR3 protein. The profile shows some 64,000 distinct CDR3 sequences, approximately 9.2% of them singletons. This material consisted of whole blood, taken at baseline. The receptors stem from an adult who was a healthcare worker with PCR-confirmed SARS-CoV-2 infection or an uninfected control (not recorded which).

This clonotype was found many times. CDR3 region: CASSGRENTEAFF. CDR3 DNA: TGTGCCAGCAGCGGCAGAGAGAACACTGAAGCTTTCTTT. The genes are TRBV9 and TRBJ1-1; no reliable D call. The V gene lost 3 bases and the J gene lost 1 base, with 7 bases spanning the gap. The CDR3 spans 13 residues. Germline V gene data show CDR1 as SGDLS and CDR2 as YYNGEE.

At least ten counts were recorded for this clonotype. The J gene is TRBJ2-4, the V gene TRBV6-5; D might be TRBD2 (6 bases). The CDR3 extends over 17 amino acids. Trimming pared 0 bases from V and 2 bases from J, leaving 14 bases between. Germline V CDR1 and CDR2: MNHEY, SVGAGI. CDR3 protein: CASSYSVSAGSKNIQYF. The CDR3 DNA follows: TGTGCCAGCAGTTACTCGGTCTCCGCGGGATCCAAAAACATTCAGTACTTC.

DNA of the CDR3: TGTGCCAGCACCCCCAGGTTGAACGAGCAGTACTTC. Encoded protein: CASTPRLNEQYF. V and J are TRBV12-3 or TRBV12-4 and TRBJ2-7; D is uncertain. V lost 7 bases, J lost 5 bases, and 12 bases lay in between. CDR3 length equals 12 residues.

This clonotype has only a few counts. The V gene is TRBV29-1, the J gene TRBJ2-7, with 8 bases that match TRBD1. The CDR3 extends over 10 amino acids. The germline V gene encodes CDR1 SQVTM and CDR2 ANQGSEA. Losses at the gene ends were 7 bases for V and 6 bases for J; bases not matched to a gene: 2. The CDR3 region is CSATGGEQYF. CDR3 DNA sequence: TGCAGCGCTACAGGGGGCGAGCAGTACTTC.

This clonotype was observed a handful of times. The gene calls are TRBV10-3 and TRBJ2-1; 11 bases are shared with TRBD2. This CDR3 has 13 residues. V gave up 11 bases and J gave up 9 bases; unmatched junction bases: 9. Germline V gene sequence: CDR1 ENHRY, CDR2 SYGVKD. Here the CDR3 reads CAVKGLAGGEQFF. Written as DNA, the CDR3 is TGTGCCGTAAAAGGGCTAGCGGGAGGTGAGCAGTTCTTC.

The chain carries TRBV7-2 and TRBJ2-2; 7 positions match TRBD2. With V trimmed by 2 bases and J by 5 bases, 8 bases remained unmatched. The germline V gene has CDR1 SGHTA and CDR2 FQGNSA. The CDR3 runs 16 residues. CDR3 amino acids: CASSLFLAENTGELFF. CDR3 DNA: TGTGCCAGCAGCTTATTTCTAGCGGAGAATACCGGGGAGCTGTTTTTT.

The table lists this clonotype with a few counts. The chain employs TRBV12-3 or TRBV12-4 and TRBJ2-1, with 7 bases identical to TRBD2. The J segment lost 7 bases and the V segment lost 6 bases, leaving 9 bases of the junction unmatched. This CDR3 has 14 residues. The CDR3, as DNA: TGTGCCAGCAGATTCAATGCGGGAGTGAATGAGCAGTTCTTC. Translating it yields CASRFNAGVNEQFF.

On this clonotype: A clone one base away is much larger, so this may be a read error. This chain connects TRBV29-1 to TRBJ2-3, with no clear D. V lost 5 bases to trimming and J lost 6 bases, with 6 bases between them. The CDR3 has 10 residues. Germline V gene data show CDR1 as SQVTM and CDR2 as ANQGSEA. As DNA, the CDR3 is TGCAGCGTTTATACCGATACGCAGTATTTT. It is translated as CSVYTDTQYF.

The chain uses TRBV30 and TRBJ2-5, with D uncertain. Trimming removed 1 base from V and 5 bases from J, with 8 bases in between. This CDR3 region has 12 residues. CDR1 and CDR2 (germline): GTSNPN, SVGIG (reference sequence). CDR3 sequence (DNA): TGTGCCTGGAGTGAAGATGGCGAGACCCAGTACTTC. It encodes CAWSEDGETQYF. The whole variable domain, filled in from reference TRBV30 and TRBJ2-5, reads SQTIHQWPATLVQPVGSPLSLECTVEGTSNPNLYWYRQAAGRGLQLLFYSVGIGQISSEVPQNLSASRPQDRQFILSSKKLLLSDSGFYLCAWSEDGETQYFGPGTRLLVL.

This clonotype was detected many times. V and J are TRBV11-2 and TRBJ2-1, with D possibly called TRBD1 or TRBD2 (5 bases each). Deletions cut 4 bases from V and 5 bases from J, with 18 bases between. This CDR3 is 16 amino acids long. CDR1 and CDR2 from the germline V gene are SGHAT and FQNNGV. The CDR3 sequence is CASSSWTGTLNNEQFF. CDR3 sequence (DNA): TGTGCCAGCAGCTCGTGGACCGGGACCCTGAACAATGAGCAGTTCTTC.

The CDR3 DNA follows: TGCGCCAGCAGCTCAGAACAGGGGTACAATGAGCAGTTCTTC. Translating it yields CASSSEQGYNEQFF. The chain employs TRBV5-1 and TRBJ2-1, with TRBD1 matching over 7 bases. This CDR3 region has 14 residues. Losses at the gene ends were 3 bases for V and 4 bases for J; bases not matched to a gene: 4. Germline lookup yields CDR1 SGHRS and CDR2 YFSETQ. The variable domain in full, with the rest retrieved from reference TRBV5-1 and TRBJ2-1, is KAGVTQTPRYLIKTRGQQVTLSCSPISGHRSVSWYQQTPGQGLQFLFEYFSETQRNKGNFPGRFSGRQFSNSRSEMNVSTLELGDSALYLCASSSEQGYNEQFFGPGTRLTVL.

This clonotype was observed a few times. V and J are TRBV5-1 and TRBJ2-1; TRBD2 agrees at 14 bases. V gave up 4 bases and J gave up 7 bases; unmatched junction bases: 4. The V gene's germline CDR1 is SGHRS and CDR2 YFSETQ. The CDR3 length is 15 residues. The CDR3 region is CASSTGTSGSNEQFF. The CDR3 DNA reads as TGCGCCAGCAGCACCGGGACTAGCGGGAGTAATGAGCAGTTCTTC. Full variable domain (missing parts from reference TRBV5-1 and TRBJ2-1): KAGVTQTPRYLIKTRGQQVTLSCSPISGHRSVSWYQQTPGQGLQFLFEYFSETQRNKGNFPGRFSGRQFSNSRSEMNVSTLELGDSALYLCASSTGTSGSNEQFFGPGTRLTVL.

In its sample, this clonotype was seen a few times. The genes are TRBV30 and TRBJ2-5; D may correspond to TRBD1 or TRBD2 (5 bases each). Germline V gene sequence: CDR1 GTSNPN, CDR2 SVGIG (reference sequence). There are 13 residues in the CDR3. V dropped 2 bases and J dropped 5 bases, with 12 bases sitting between them. CDR3 bases: TGTGCCTGGAGTCCCGGGACGCCCGAGACCCAGTACTTC. Its translation is CAWSPGTPETQYF.

This clonotype was recorded many times. This sequence joins TRBV4-3 and TRBJ2-3; D unclear. Looked up from germline, CDR1 is LGHNA and CDR2 is YSLEER. V was shortened by 5 bases and J by 3 bases, with 15 bases between the two germline ends. The CDR3 totals 15 residues. CDR3 bases: TGCGCCAGCAGCGATGGGTTAAGAGAGACAGATACGCAGTATTTT. Its translation: CASSDGLRETDTQYF.

This rearrangement joins TRBV4-2 to TRBJ2-1; D remains unclear. CDR3 length: 12 residues. CDR1 is LGHNA, CDR2 YNFKEQ, per germline. The V gene lost 0 bases and the J gene lost 10 bases, with 7 bases spanning the gap. CDR3 residues: CASSQDRTEQFF. In DNA, the CDR3 is TGTGCCAGCAGCCAAGATAGGACGGAGCAGTTCTTC.

In its sample, this clonotype was seen a few times. V is TRBV7-8 and J is TRBJ1-5; no definite D call. The germline V gene has CDR1 SGHVS and CDR2 FQNEAQ. The CDR3 runs to 14 residues. V gave up 0 bases and J gave up 7 bases, with 10 bases separating them. The CDR3: CASSLASDDQPQHF. CDR3 DNA sequence: TGTGCCAGCAGCTTAGCGTCAGACGACCAGCCCCAGCATTTT.

The chain joins TRBV5-4 to TRBJ2-4; tentatively, D is TRBD1 (6 bases). Germline V gene lookup returns CDR1 SGHNT and CDR2 YYREEE (reference sequence). V lost 2 bases and J lost 6, with 6 bases in between. CDR3 length: 12 residues. CDR3 region: CASSFRGNIQYF. CDR3 DNA: TGTGCCAGCAGCTTCAGGGGAAACATTCAGTACTTC. Full variable domain (outside the CDR3, taken from reference TRBV5-4 and TRBJ2-4): ETGVTQSPTHLIKTRGQQVTLRCSSQSGHNTVSWYQQALGQGPQFIFQYYREEENGRGNFPPRFSGLQFPNYSSELNVNALELDDSALYLCASSFRGNIQYFGAGTRLSVL.

A remark on this clonotype: The junction does not match germline at one end; this may be a read error. The rearrangement uses TRBV5-1 and TRBJ2-1; D ambiguous. CDR3 length equals 14 residues. Germline CDR1 is SGHRS and CDR2 is YFSETQ. Here the CDR3 reads CASSLGVSLNEQSF. CDR3 sequence (DNA): TGCGCCAGCAGCTTGGGGGTGTCCCTCAATGAGCAGTCCTTC.

This clonotype was counted only a few times. V usage is TRBV20-1 and J usage is TRBJ1-2; D unresolved. Trimming shortened V by 3 bases and J by 2 bases, and 10 bases separated the two germline ends. CDR3 length equals 13 residues. Germline V gene sequence: CDR1 DFQATT, CDR2 SNEGSKA (reference sequence). CDR3 in amino acids: CSASHGSNYGYTF. The CDR3, as DNA: TGCAGTGCTAGCCACGGGTCCAACTATGGCTACACCTTC.

A word on this clonotype: No conserved phenylalanine or tryptophan ends this CDR3, so it is likely a read error. The chain employs TRBV11-3 and TRBJ2-1, with D tentatively TRBD2 (6 bases). V lost 9 bases and J 2 bases, leaving 20 bases between the germline ends. The germline gives CDR1 SGHNT, CDR2 YENEEA. The CDR3 has 16 amino acids. This chain's CDR3 is CASRDSRSGTYNEQFS. The CDR3 DNA reads TGTGCCAGTCGAGATAGTCGTAGCGGAACCTACAATGAGCAGTTCTCC.

This clonotype came up many times. This chain joins TRBV20-1 and TRBJ2-3; either TRBD1 or TRBD2 may supply D (5 bases each). This CDR3 is built from 17 residues. Deletions cut 6 bases from V and 0 bases from J, with 22 bases between. The germline V gene has CDR1 DFQATT and CDR2 SNEGSKA (reference sequence). CDR3 in amino acids: CSAPGANQGFSTDTQYF. In DNA form, the CDR3 reads TGCAGTGCCCCCGGGGCTAACCAAGGATTTAGCACAGATACGCAGTATTTT.

This clonotype has more than one count but fewer than ten. The chain carries TRBV5-4 and TRBJ1-2; D is unclear. V dropped 4 bases and J dropped 0 bases, with 13 bases sitting between them. The CDR3 extends over 15 amino acids. Looked up from germline, CDR1 is SGHNT and CDR2 is YYREEE (reference sequence). The CDR3 bases are TGTGCCAGCAGCCTTCCGGGAGCCTCTAACTATGGCTACACCTTC. This codes for CASSLPGASNYGYTF.

This clonotype occurred a few times. The rearrangement joins TRBV5-4 to TRBJ2-2; D may be TRBD1 or TRBD2 (6 bases each). CDR1 is SGHNT and CDR2 is YYREEE in the germline V gene (reference sequence). The CDR3 spans 13 residues. Between the trimmed V and J ends, which lost 4 bases and 7 bases, there was a span of 11 bases. CDR3 sequence (DNA): TGTGCCAGCAGCCCCGGGGGCCTCGGGGAGCTGTTTTTT. Translation gives CASSPGGLGELFF. The variable domain in full, with the rest retrieved from reference TRBV5-4 and TRBJ2-2, is ETGVTQSPTHLIKTRGQQVTLRCSSQSGHNTVSWYQQALGQGPQFIFQYYREEENGRGNFPPRFSGLQFPNYSSELNVNALELDDSALYLCASSPGGLGELFFGEGSRLTVL.

The chain employs TRBV5-1 and TRBJ2-7; D is uncertain. CDR3 size: 13 residues. The V and J ends lost 1 base and 0 bases respectively, with 5 bases between them. Germline values: CDR1 SGHRS, CDR2 YFSETQ. The CDR3 protein is CASSLSISYEQYF. The CDR3 nucleotides are TGCGCCAGCAGCTTGTCTATCTCCTACGAGCAGTACTTC.